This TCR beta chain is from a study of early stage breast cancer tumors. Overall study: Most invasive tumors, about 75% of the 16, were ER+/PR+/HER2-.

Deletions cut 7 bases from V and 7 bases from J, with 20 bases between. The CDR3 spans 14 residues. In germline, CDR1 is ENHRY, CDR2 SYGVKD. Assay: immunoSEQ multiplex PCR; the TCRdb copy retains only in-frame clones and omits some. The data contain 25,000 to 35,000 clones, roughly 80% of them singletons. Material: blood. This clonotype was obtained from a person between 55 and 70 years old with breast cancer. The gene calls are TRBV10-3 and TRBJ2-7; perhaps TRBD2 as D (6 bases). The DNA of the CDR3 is TGTGCCATCAAAGAGGGACTCACCTCTGAGGAGCAGTACTTC. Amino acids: CAIKEGLTSEEQYF.